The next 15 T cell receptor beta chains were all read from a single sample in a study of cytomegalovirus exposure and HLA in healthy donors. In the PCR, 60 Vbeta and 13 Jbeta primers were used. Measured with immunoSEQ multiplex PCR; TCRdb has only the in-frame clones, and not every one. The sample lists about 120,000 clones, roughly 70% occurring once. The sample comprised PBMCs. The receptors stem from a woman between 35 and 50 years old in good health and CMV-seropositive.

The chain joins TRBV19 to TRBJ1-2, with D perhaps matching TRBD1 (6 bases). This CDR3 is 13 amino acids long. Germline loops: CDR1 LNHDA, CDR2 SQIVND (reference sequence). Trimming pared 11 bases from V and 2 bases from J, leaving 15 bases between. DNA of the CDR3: TGTGCCCTGCCGGTTGGGGGCAACTATGGCTACACCTTC. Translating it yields CALPVGGNYGYTF. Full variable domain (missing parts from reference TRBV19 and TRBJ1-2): DGGITQSPKYLFRKEGQNVTLSCEQNLNHDAMYWYRQDPGQGLRLIYYSQIVNDFQKGDIAEGYSVSREKKESFPLTVTSAQKNPTAFYLCALPVGGNYGYTFGSGTRLTVV.

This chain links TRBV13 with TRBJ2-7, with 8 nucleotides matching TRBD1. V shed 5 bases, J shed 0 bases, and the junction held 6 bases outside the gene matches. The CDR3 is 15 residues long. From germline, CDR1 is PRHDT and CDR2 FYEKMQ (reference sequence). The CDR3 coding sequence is TGTGCCAGCAGCACCCGGACAGGGAACTCCTACGAGCAGTACTTC. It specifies CASSTRTGNSYEQYF.

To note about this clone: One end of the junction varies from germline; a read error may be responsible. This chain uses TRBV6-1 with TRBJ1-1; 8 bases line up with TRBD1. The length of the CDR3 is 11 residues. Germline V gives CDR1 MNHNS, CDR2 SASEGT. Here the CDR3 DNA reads TGTGCCAGCAGTGATACCGGGACAGGTGCATTT. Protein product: CASSDTGTGAF.

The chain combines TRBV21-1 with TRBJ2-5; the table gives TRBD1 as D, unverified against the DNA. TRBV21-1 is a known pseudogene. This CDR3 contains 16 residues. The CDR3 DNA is TGTGCCAGCAGCCCAGTTCCGGGACACTCTCTAGAGACCCAGTACTTC. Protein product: CASSPVPGHSLETQYF.

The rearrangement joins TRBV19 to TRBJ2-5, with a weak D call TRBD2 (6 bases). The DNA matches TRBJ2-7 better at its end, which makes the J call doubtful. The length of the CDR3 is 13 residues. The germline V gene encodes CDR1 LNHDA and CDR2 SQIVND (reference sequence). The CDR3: CASSPGTSYEQYF. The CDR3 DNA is TGTGCCAGTAGTCCCGGGACTTCCTACGAGCAGTACTTC.

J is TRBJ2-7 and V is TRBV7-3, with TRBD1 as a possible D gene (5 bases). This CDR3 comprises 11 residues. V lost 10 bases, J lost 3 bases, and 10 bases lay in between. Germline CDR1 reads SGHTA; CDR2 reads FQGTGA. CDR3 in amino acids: CAISTGYEQYF. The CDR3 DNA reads TGTGCCATTAGCACAGGCTACGAGCAGTACTTC.

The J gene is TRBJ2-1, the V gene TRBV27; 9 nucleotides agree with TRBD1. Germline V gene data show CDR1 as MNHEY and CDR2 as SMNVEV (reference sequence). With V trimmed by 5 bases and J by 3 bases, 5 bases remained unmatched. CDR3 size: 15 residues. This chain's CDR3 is CASSPGTGNYNEQFF. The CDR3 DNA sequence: TGTGCCAGCAGTCCCGGGACAGGGAACTACAATGAGCAGTTCTTC.

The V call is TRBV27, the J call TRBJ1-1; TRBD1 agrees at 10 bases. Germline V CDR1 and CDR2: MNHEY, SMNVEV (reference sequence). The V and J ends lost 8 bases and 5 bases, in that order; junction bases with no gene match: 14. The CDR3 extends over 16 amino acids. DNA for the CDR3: TGTGCCAGCGGGGGACAGATCCGGGACAGGGGAACTGAAGCTTTCTTT. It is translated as CASGGQIRDRGTEAFF.

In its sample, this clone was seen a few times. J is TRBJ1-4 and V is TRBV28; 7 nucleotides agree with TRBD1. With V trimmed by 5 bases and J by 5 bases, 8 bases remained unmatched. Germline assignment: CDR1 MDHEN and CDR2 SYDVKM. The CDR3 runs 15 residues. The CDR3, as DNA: TGTGCCAGCAGTCTCGAGACAGGGCCCAATGAAAAACTGTTTTTT. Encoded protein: CASSLETGPNEKLFF.

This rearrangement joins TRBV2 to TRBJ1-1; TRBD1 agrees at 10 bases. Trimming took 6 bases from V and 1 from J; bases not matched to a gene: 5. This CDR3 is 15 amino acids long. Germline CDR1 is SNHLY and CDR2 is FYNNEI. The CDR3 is CASRNRDRGNTEAFF. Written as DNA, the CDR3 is TGTGCCAGCAGGAATAGGGACAGGGGGAACACTGAAGCTTTCTTT.

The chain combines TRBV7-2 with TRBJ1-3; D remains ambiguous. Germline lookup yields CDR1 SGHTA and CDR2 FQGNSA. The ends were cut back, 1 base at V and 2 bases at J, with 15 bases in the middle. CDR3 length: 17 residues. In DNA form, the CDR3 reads TGTGCCAGCAGCTTAGAATCTAGCACTTGGACTGGAAACACCATATATTTT. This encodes CASSLESSTWTGNTIYF.

In DNA, the CDR3 is TGCGCCAGCAGCTTGAACGGCGGGAACTCCGGGGGTGAGCAGTTCTTC. Amino acids: CASSLNGGNSGGEQFF. This sequence joins TRBV5-1 and TRBJ2-1; D may be TRBD2 (6 bases). The V end was cut by 1 base, the J end by 9 bases, with 20 bases between. Per germline, CDR1 SGHRS and CDR2 YFSETQ. This CDR3 contains 16 residues.

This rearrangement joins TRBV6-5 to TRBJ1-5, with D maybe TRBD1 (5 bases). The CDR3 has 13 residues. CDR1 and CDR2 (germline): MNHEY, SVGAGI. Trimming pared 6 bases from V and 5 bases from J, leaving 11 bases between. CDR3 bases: TGTGCCAGCAGACAGACAGCCTATCAGCCCCAGCATTTT. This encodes CASRQTAYQPQHF.

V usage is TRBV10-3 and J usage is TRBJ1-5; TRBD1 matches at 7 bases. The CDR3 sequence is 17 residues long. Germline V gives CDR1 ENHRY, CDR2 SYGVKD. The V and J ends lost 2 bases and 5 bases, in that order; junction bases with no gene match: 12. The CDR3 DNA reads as TGTGCCATCAGTGAGAGATGGGCAGGGGGATATGATCAGCCCCAGCATTTT. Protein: CAISERWAGGYDQPQHF.

The CDR3 DNA sequence: TGTGCCAGCAGTGGGGACTATACAGATACGCAGTATTTT. It is translated as CASSGDYTDTQYF. The V gene is TRBV6-5, the J gene TRBJ2-3; 7 nucleotides match TRBD2. The CDR3 contains 13 residues. The germline V gene encodes CDR1 MNHEY and CDR2 SVGAGI. V lost 5 bases and J lost 3; bases outside the gene matches: 2.